These T cell receptor beta chains were read from a single sample in a study of T cells after yellow fever vaccination. TCRdb re-derived calls from the 5' RACE reads in MiXCR, one entry per CDR3 protein. The sample records around 600,000 distinct CDR3 sequences, roughly an eighth being singletons. Sequences were derived from PBMCs, sampled on the day of the yellow fever booster vaccination. All receptors derive from a man aged 25-45 years who received the YFV17D yellow fever vaccine. Both conserved end residues are part of each CDR3. Each record gives: V gene, clone size, CDR3 length, D gene, J gene, CDR3 protein, CDR3 DNA. The D gene is left open where the match is weak. A clone size is listed for some rows: how often the clone was seen (once, few, many), or a class if it is expanded.

v_gene: TRBV19
abundance: .
len: 17
d_gene: TRBD2
j_gene: TRBJ2-2
CDR3aa: CASIGLVQGPNTGELFF
CDR3nt: TGTGCCAGTATCGGACTAGTGCAGGGTCCGAACACCGGGGAGCTGTTTTTT

v_gene: TRBV2
abundance: once
len: 12
d_gene: .
j_gene: TRBJ1-1
CDR3aa: CASLWGRTEAFF
CDR3nt: TGTGCCAGCCTCTGGGGGAGGACTGAAGCTTTCTTT

v_gene: TRBV1
abundance: .
len: 13
d_gene: .
j_gene: TRBJ2-7
CDR3aa: CTSNRRGFYEQYF
CDR3nt: TGCACCAGCAACCGAAGGGGTTTCTACGAGCAGTACTTC

v_gene: TRBV7-7
abundance: .
len: 18
d_gene: TRBD2
j_gene: TRBJ2-2
CDR3aa: CASSRASGGRVGTGELFF
CDR3nt: TGTGCCAGCAGCCGGGCCTCTGGCGGGAGGGTCGGCACCGGGGAGCTGTTTTTT

v_gene: TRBV19
abundance: many
len: 18
d_gene: .
j_gene: TRBJ1-5
CDR3aa: CASSIGLRGPGGNQPQHF
CDR3nt: TGTGCCAGTAGTATTGGCTTACGGGGGCCCGGTGGCAATCAGCCCCAGCATTTT

v_gene: TRBV19
abundance: .
len: 16
d_gene: TRBD1
j_gene: TRBJ2-5
CDR3aa: CASSITAGGSGETQYF
CDR3nt: TGTGCCAGTAGTATAACCGCAGGGGGATCTGGTGAGACCCAGTACTTC

v_gene: TRBV7-9
abundance: .
len: 15
d_gene: TRBD2
j_gene: TRBJ2-7
CDR3aa: CASSLASGLGLEQYF
CDR3nt: TGTGCCAGCAGCTTAGCATCTGGACTAGGTCTCGAGCAGTACTTC

v_gene: TRBV10-1
abundance: .
len: 12
d_gene: .
j_gene: TRBJ2-1
CDR3aa: CASSVGENEQFF
CDR3nt: TGCGCCAGCAGTGTGGGGGAAAATGAGCAGTTCTTC

v_gene: TRBV7-2
abundance: .
len: 16
d_gene: .
j_gene: TRBJ2-2
CDR3aa: CASSPGVLGSSGELFF
CDR3nt: TGTGCCAGCAGTCCAGGGGTCTTGGGTAGCTCCGGGGAGCTGTTTTTT

v_gene: TRBV12-5
abundance: .
len: 11
d_gene: .
j_gene: TRBJ2-1
CDR3aa: CASGPSNEQFF
CDR3nt: TGTGCTAGTGGTCCGAGCAATGAGCAGTTCTTC

v_gene: TRBV7-8
abundance: .
len: 14
d_gene: .
j_gene: TRBJ1-2
CDR3aa: CASSLVEGSYGYTF
CDR3nt: TGTGCCAGCAGCTTAGTTGAAGGGAGCTATGGCTACACCTTC

v_gene: TRBV14
abundance: .
len: 16
d_gene: TRBD2
j_gene: TRBJ2-1
CDR3aa: CASSPLTAGSYNEQFF
CDR3nt: TGTGCCAGCAGCCCCTTAACAGCGGGGAGCTACAATGAGCAGTTCTTC

v_gene: TRBV5-1
abundance: .
len: 15
d_gene: .
j_gene: TRBJ1-1
CDR3aa: CASSSRAGRDTEAFF
CDR3nt: TGCGCCAGCAGTTCAAGGGCGGGGCGGGACACTGAAGCTTTCTTT

v_gene: TRBV6-5
abundance: .
len: 11
d_gene: .
j_gene: TRBJ2-1
CDR3aa: CASNQGYEQFF
CDR3nt: TGTGCCAGCAATCAGGGCTATGAGCAGTTCTTC

v_gene: TRBV23-1
abundance: many
len: 16
d_gene: .
j_gene: TRBJ2-1
CDR3aa: CASSHRRAFEGYEQFF
CDR3nt: TGCGCCAGCAGTCACCGCCGAGCCTTCGAGGGATACGAGCAGTTCTTC

v_gene: TRBV4-3
abundance: few
len: 15
d_gene: TRBD2
j_gene: TRBJ2-1
CDR3aa: CASSQETSGGYEQFF
CDR3nt: TGCGCCAGCAGCCAAGAAACTAGCGGGGGGTATGAGCAGTTCTTC

v_gene: TRBV4-3
abundance: few
len: 14
d_gene: .
j_gene: TRBJ2-2
CDR3aa: CASSQEARTGELFF
CDR3nt: TGCGCCAGCAGCCAAGAAGCCAGAACCGGGGAGCTGTTTTTT

v_gene: TRBV7-6
abundance: few
len: 12
d_gene: TRBD1
j_gene: TRBJ2-7
CDR3aa: CASSVGTGEQYF
CDR3nt: TGTGCCAGCAGCGTCGGGACAGGCGAGCAGTACTTC

v_gene: TRBV5-1
abundance: .
len: 15
d_gene: TRBD2
j_gene: TRBJ2-7
CDR3aa: CASSSLSGSAYEQYF
CDR3nt: TGCGCCAGCAGCTCCCTGAGCGGGAGCGCTTACGAGCAGTACTTC

v_gene: TRBV5-4
abundance: few
len: 16
d_gene: .
j_gene: TRBJ2-1
CDR3aa: CASSLAGSGPLRGQFF
CDR3nt: TGTGCCAGCAGCTTGGCCGGTAGCGGACCTTTGCGGGGGCAGTTCTTC

v_gene: TRBV6-2/TRBV6-3
abundance: .
len: 11
d_gene: .
j_gene: TRBJ2-5
CDR3aa: CASRTPETQYF
CDR3nt: TGTGCCAGCAGGACCCCTGAGACCCAGTACTTC

v_gene: TRBV4-1
abundance: many
len: 16
d_gene: .
j_gene: TRBJ2-1
CDR3aa: CASSSDDGPGYNEQFF
CDR3nt: TGCGCCAGCAGCTCCGATGACGGGCCCGGATACAATGAGCAGTTCTTC

v_gene: TRBV11-3
abundance: few
len: 16
d_gene: .
j_gene: TRBJ2-1
CDR3aa: CASIDQGGSSYNEQFF
CDR3nt: TGTGCCAGCATCGACCAGGGGGGGAGCTCCTACAATGAGCAGTTCTTC

v_gene: TRBV7-2
abundance: .
len: 14
d_gene: TRBD1
j_gene: TRBJ2-3
CDR3aa: CASSDRVGTDTQYF
CDR3nt: TGTGCCAGCAGCGACAGGGTTGGTACAGATACGCAGTATTTT

v_gene: TRBV20-1
abundance: few
len: 16
d_gene: .
j_gene: TRBJ1-5
CDR3aa: CSARDFGGPSNQPQHF
CDR3nt: TGCAGTGCTAGAGATTTCGGAGGGCCCAGCAATCAGCCCCAGCATTTT